This entry describes one T cell receptor beta chain. Its antigen is as yet unknown. Mismatch with germline at one junction end may stem from a read error. This specimen belongs to a study of tumor and adjacent non-tumor tissue in lung cancer. Overall study findings and caveats: Normal lung showed higher cumulative top 100 clone frequency than tumor.

This CDR3 spans 14 amino acids. Germline CDR1 reads LGHNT; CDR2 reads FRNRAP. TCRbeta libraries were built with three rounds of nested PCR, modified from ARM-PCR. TCRdb reprocessed the multiplex PCR reads via MiXCR and lists one record per CDR3 protein. The profile covers 200,000 to 250,000 distinct CDR3 sequences, with roughly 70% appearing a single time and roughly a quarter taken by the ten largest. No cell sorting was done before RNA was extracted from the tissue. Newly diagnosed lung cancer patients had thoracic surgery in China, August–November 2014, without prior chemotherapy. This rearrangement joins TRBV12-5 to TRBJ2-1; D may match TRBD1 or TRBD2 (5 bases each). This TCR derives from a man in his 60s with non-small cell lung cancer. Sequenced input: lung tumor tissue. CDR3 bases: TGTGCTAGTGAGATGGGACGGGGATACAATGAGCAGTTTTTC. This gives the protein CASEMGRGYNEQFF.